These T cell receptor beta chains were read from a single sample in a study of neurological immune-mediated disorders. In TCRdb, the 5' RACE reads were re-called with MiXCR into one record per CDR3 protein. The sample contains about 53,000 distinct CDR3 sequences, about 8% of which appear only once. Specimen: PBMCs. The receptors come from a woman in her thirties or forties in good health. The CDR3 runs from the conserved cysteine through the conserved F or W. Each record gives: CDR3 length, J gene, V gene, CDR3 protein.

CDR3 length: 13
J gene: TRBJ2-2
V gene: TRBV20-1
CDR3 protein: CSAKGRGTGELFF

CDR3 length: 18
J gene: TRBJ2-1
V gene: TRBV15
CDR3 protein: CATSRKLPGQSSYNEQFF

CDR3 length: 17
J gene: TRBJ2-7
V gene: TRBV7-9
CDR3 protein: CASSPRAKTGRWFEQYF

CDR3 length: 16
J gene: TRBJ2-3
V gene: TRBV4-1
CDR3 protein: CASSQRSGGTPDTQYF

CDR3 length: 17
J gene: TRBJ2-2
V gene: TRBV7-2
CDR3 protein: CASSLARTSGSPGELFF

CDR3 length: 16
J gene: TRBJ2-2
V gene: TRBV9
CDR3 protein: CASSVGPGRGTGELFF

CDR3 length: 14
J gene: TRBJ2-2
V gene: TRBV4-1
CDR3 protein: CASSRHSGTGELFF

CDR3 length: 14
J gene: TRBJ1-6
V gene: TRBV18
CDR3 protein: CASSPGQAVSPLHF

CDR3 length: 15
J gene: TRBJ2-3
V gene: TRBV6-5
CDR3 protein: CASGAARVDTDTQYF

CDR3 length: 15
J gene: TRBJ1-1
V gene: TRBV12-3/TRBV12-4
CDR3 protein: CASTSRRGVNTEAFF

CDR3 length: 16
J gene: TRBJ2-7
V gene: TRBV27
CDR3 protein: CASSLKIGTVAYEQYF

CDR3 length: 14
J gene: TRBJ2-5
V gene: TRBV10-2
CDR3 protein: CASQTGQGQETQYF

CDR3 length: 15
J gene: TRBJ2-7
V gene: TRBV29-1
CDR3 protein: CSVVPFEAPSYEQYF

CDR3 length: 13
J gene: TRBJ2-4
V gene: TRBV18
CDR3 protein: CASSPGRENIQYF

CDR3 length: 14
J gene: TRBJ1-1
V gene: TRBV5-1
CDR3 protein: CASSTDAMNTEAFF

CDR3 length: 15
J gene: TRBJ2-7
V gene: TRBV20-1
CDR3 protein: CSARDDGSASYEQYF

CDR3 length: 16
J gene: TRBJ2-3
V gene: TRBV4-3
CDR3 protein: CASSQALAGGVDTQYF

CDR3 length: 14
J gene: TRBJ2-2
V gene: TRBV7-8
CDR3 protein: CASSLSYITGELFF

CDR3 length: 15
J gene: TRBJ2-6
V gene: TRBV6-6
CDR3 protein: CASSPDTSGANVLTF

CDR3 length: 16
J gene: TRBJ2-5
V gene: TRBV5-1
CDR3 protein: CASSLGLAGFQETQYF

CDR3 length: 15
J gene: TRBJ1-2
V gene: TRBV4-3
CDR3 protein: CASSQDHGANYGYTF

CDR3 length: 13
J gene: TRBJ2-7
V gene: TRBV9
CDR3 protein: CASSAPPAGEQYF

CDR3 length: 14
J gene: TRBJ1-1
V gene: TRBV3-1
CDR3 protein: CASSHAQATGKAFF

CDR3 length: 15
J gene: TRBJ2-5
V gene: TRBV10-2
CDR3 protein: CASSYASGGLETQYF

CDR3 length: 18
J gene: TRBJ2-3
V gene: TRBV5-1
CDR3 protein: CASSLAPTGGRDTDTQYF

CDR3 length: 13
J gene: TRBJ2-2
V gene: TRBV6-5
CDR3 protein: CASSRVNTGELFF

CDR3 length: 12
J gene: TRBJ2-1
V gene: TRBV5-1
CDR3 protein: CASRGSLNEQFF

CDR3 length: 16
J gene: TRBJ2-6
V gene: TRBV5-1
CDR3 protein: CASSPAGDTGANVLTF

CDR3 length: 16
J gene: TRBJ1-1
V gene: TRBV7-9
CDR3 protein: CASSRFDDDEDTEAFF